A single sample is the source of the 17 T cell receptor beta chains below, sequenced in a study of post-analysis software for immune sequencing data. Researchers reported that TCR beta cDNA libraries carried unique molecular identifiers. In TCRdb, the PCR reads were re-called with MiXCR into one record per CDR3 protein. The data show hundreds of thousands of distinct CDR3 sequences, less than 35% seen once. These receptors have no identified antigens. Study results and limitations: Compared with controls, patients had more of 4 to 6 TRBV segments, including TRBV5-6, TRBV5-1 and TRBV20-1.

Input material: blood. Receptor source: a girl between 10 and 17 years old with multiple sclerosis.

This clonotype appeared a few times. V is TRBV2 and J is TRBJ2-7; D call uncertain. The ends were cut back, 3 bases at V and 3 bases at J, with 12 bases in the middle. The CDR3 contains 14 residues. The germline CDR1 and CDR2 sequences are SNHLY and FYNNEI. The CDR3 sequence is CASSDVPLHYEQYF. In nucleotides, the CDR3 is TGTGCCAGCAGTGACGTCCCCCTCCACTACGAGCAGTACTTC.

This rearrangement joins TRBV5-1 to TRBJ1-2; tentatively, D is TRBD1 (6 bases). Trimming removed 4 bases at V and 8 bases at J, with 12 bases between. The CDR3 is 12 amino acids. Germline assignment: CDR1 SGHRS and CDR2 YFSETQ. The CDR3 DNA reads TGCGCCAGCAGCCTGGGGGCTCAGGGCTACACCTTC. This codes for CASSLGAQGYTF.

The CDR3 DNA is TGTGCCAGCAGCCGAACGTTACCGGGACTAGCGAAAGAGACCCAGTACTTC. It codes for CASSRTLPGLAKETQYF. The rearrangement uses TRBV2 and TRBJ2-5, with TRBD2 identical over 10 bases. The germline gives CDR1 SNHLY, CDR2 FYNNEI. The CDR3 contains 17 residues. V was pared by 6 bases and J by 3 bases, with 13 bases of the junction left unmatched.

This clonotype was found a few times. The chain is built from TRBV5-5 and TRBJ1-1, with a possible D match to TRBD1 (5 bases). This CDR3 comprises 15 residues. V lost 4 bases, J lost 3 bases, and 16 bases lay in between. Germline CDR1 is SGHKS and CDR2 is YYEKEE (reference sequence). CDR3 region: CASSPQGRGDTEAFF. The CDR3 DNA reads as TGTGCCAGCAGCCCCCAGGGCCGCGGGGACACTGAAGCTTTCTTT.

The rearrangement joins TRBV3-1 to TRBJ2-7; D is unresolved. Germline V gene sequence: CDR1 LGHDT, CDR2 YNNKEL (reference sequence). V lost 0 bases and J lost 0, with 9 bases in between. The CDR3 covers 15 residues. CDR3 in amino acids: CASSQDWENSYEQYF. The CDR3 DNA follows: TGTGCCAGCAGCCAAGATTGGGAAAACTCCTACGAGCAGTACTTC.

V usage is TRBV7-2 and J usage is TRBJ1-2; perhaps TRBD1 as D (6 bases). V was cut by 3 bases and J by 4 bases, with 21 bases left in between. CDR1 is SGHTA and CDR2 is FQGNSA in the germline V gene. The CDR3 spans 17 residues. This CDR3 is CASSFRDTGYWGYGYTF. The CDR3 nucleotides read TGTGCCAGCAGCTTTAGGGACACGGGGTATTGGGGCTATGGCTACACCTTC. The variable domain in full, completed from reference TRBV7-2 and TRBJ1-2, reads GAGVSQSPSNKVTEKGKDVELRCDPISGHTALYWYRQSLGQGLEFLIYFQGNSAPDKSGLPSDRFSAERTGGSVSTLTIQRTQQEDSAVYLCASSFRDTGYWGYGYTFGSGTRLTVV.

This chain links TRBV20-1 with TRBJ2-5; 8 bases line up with TRBD2. The CDR3 is 15 residues long. The J segment lost 5 bases and the V segment lost 3 bases, leaving 11 bases of the junction unmatched. The V gene's germline CDR1 is DFQATT and CDR2 SNEGSKA (reference sequence). The CDR3 loop reads CSASRAGGRRETQYF. The CDR3 nucleotides are TGCAGTGCTAGTAGGGCGGGAGGTCGGAGGGAGACCCAGTACTTC.

The CDR3 coding sequence is TGCGCCAGCAGCTTCGCGGGCGCCTCCTACAATGAGCAGTTCTTC. Its protein product is CASSFAGASYNEQFF. The chain combines TRBV5-1 with TRBJ2-1; possibly TRBD2 for D (5 bases). The V end lost 2 bases, the J end lost 0 bases, and 9 bases lay between the germline ends. Germline V lookup: CDR1 SGHRS, CDR2 YFSETQ. This CDR3 has 15 amino acids.

The chain links TRBV25-1 to TRBJ1-1, with D unclear. Germline loops: CDR1 MGHDK, CDR2 SYGVNS. The CDR3 length is 14 residues. V lost 0 bases and J 5 bases, leaving 10 bases between the germline ends. The CDR3 nucleotides are TGTGCCAGCAGTGAATATATTGCGGGGACTGAAGCTTTCTTT. The encoded protein is CASSEYIAGTEAFF.

The chain's CDR3 is CATSRAGQGSYEQYF. The DNA for the CDR3 is TGTGCCACCAGCAGAGCCGGACAGGGGTCCTACGAGCAGTACTTC. V usage is TRBV15 and J usage is TRBJ2-7; 9 nucleotides align to TRBD1. The germline gives CDR1 LNHNV, CDR2 YYDKDF (reference sequence). V gave up 1 base and J gave up 1 base; unmatched junction bases: 2. The CDR3 contains 15 residues.

This clonotype was seen only a few times. The rearrangement joins TRBV28 to TRBJ2-7, with 7 positions matching TRBD1. V dropped 6 bases and J dropped 10; count of bases not matched to a gene: 12. Germline V gene sequence: CDR1 MDHEN, CDR2 SYDVKM. The CDR3 is 13 amino acids. CDR3 sequence reads: CASSPSDRVRQYF. CDR3 DNA sequence: TGTGCCAGCAGCCCATCTGACAGGGTAAGACAGTACTTC.

The chain has TRBV6-5 and TRBJ2-3; 8 nucleotides agree with TRBD2. This CDR3 comprises 13 residues. Germline CDR1 reads MNHEY; CDR2 reads SVGAGI. Losses at the gene ends were 10 bases for V and 4 bases for J; bases not matched to a gene: 7. The CDR3 DNA is TGTGCCAAACTAGCGGCGGGTGCAGATACGCAGTATTTT. Amino acids: CAKLAAGADTQYF.

There are a few counts of this clonotype. The rearrangement joins TRBV14 to TRBJ2-7, with 9 bases lining up with TRBD2. From germline, CDR1 is SGHDN and CDR2 FVKESK. The CDR3 consists of 14 residues. The V and J ends lost 5 bases and 0 bases, in that order; junction bases with no gene match: 2. The CDR3 sequence: CASSSLAGSYEQYF. The CDR3 region has the DNA TGTGCCAGCAGCTCACTAGCGGGCTCCTACGAGCAGTACTTC.

This clonotype has ten or more counts. The V and J genes are TRBV7-2 and TRBJ2-7, with 8 bases fitting TRBD2. CDR3 length equals 14 residues. Looked up from germline, CDR1 is SGHTA and CDR2 is FQGNSA. V lost 4 bases and J lost 8; bases outside the gene matches: 10. This chain's CDR3 is CASSSSGSNVKQYF. The CDR3 DNA sequence: TGTGCCAGCAGCTCAAGCGGGAGTAACGTCAAGCAGTACTTC. The full variable domain, its missing parts supplied by reference TRBV7-2 and TRBJ2-7, is GAGVSQSPSNKVTEKGKDVELRCDPISGHTALYWYRQSLGQGLEFLIYFQGNSAPDKSGLPSDRFSAERTGGSVSTLTIQRTQQEDSAVYLCASSSSGSNVKQYFGPGTRLTVT.

The chain couples TRBV24-1 to TRBJ2-3, with D possibly being TRBD2 (5 bases). Per germline, CDR1 KGHDR and CDR2 SFDVKD. V was cut by 5 bases and J by 4 bases, with 6 bases left in between. This CDR3 contains 12 residues. CDR3 residues: CATSAGSDTQYF. In nucleotides, the CDR3 is TGTGCCACCAGTGCGGGGTCAGATACGCAGTATTTT.

This clonotype turned up a few times. The chain is built from TRBV29-1 and TRBJ1-3; D unresolved. V was shortened by 3 bases and J by 0 bases, with 6 bases between the two germline ends. The CDR3 contains 13 residues. From germline, CDR1 is SQVTM and CDR2 ANQGSEA. The CDR3 here is CSVDGNSGNTIYF. The DNA of the CDR3 is TGCAGCGTTGACGGAAACTCTGGAAACACCATATATTTT.

This clonotype was seen a few times. The chain links TRBV12-3 or TRBV12-4 to TRBJ2-1; TRBD1 or TRBD2 may be the D gene (5 bases each). V lost 5 bases, J lost 4 bases, and 15 bases lay in between. CDR3 length equals 15 residues. The CDR3 bases are TGTGCCAGCAGTCTGACCGGGACCTTATACAATGAGCAGTTCTTC. Translated: CASSLTGTLYNEQFF.